This paragraph covers one TCR beta chain sequence. Its antigen is not identified. Libraries were prepared by immunoSEQ multiplex PCR; TCRdb keeps only in-frame clonotypes and omits some of them. The repertoire has approximately 70,000 clones, 87% of them found once; the top ten carry around 13%. V shed 4 bases and J 7 bases; nucleotides not matched to a gene: 15. Germline CDR1 SGHVS, CDR2 FNYEAQ. The CDR3 length is 16 residues. The data were obtained in a study of lymphopenia after photon versus proton radiotherapy. General study results and limits: After the lymphocyte nadir, photon-treated repertoires showed oligoclonal expansion, especially of CD8+ Temra cells.

This receptor was taken from a man older than 75 with esophageal cancer. Source: peripheral blood, taken from a patient treated with proton-based radiotherapy. The chain carries TRBV7-6 and TRBJ2-5; 7 nucleotides match TRBD1. The CDR3 here is CASSSNRGRLWGTQYF. The CDR3 coding sequence is TGTGCCAGCAGCTCCAATAGGGGGCGCTTATGGGGGACCCAGTACTTC.